The clone carrying this T cell receptor (beta chain) has more than one count but fewer than ten. What it binds is unknown. The entry originates in a study of cytomegalovirus exposure and HLA in healthy donors. Study details: Earlier, some 170 million T cells were analyzed, and about 100 million unique TCR beta sequences were found among them.

General observations from the study: Among TCR sequences, most were rare, though some public TCRs appeared in many donors.

Germline V lookup: CDR1 LNHDA, CDR2 SQIVND (reference sequence). The CDR3 is 15 amino acids. After removal of 7 bases from V and 4 bases from J, the junction contained 7 bases not matched to a gene. The PCR ran on 60 Vbeta and 13 Jbeta primers. Assay: immunoSEQ multiplex PCR; the TCRdb copy retains only in-frame clones and omits some. The table has 150,000 to 200,000 clones, around 82% seen once; the top ten hold 13% to 15%. The sample comprised PBMCs. The origin of this receptor is a woman in her thirties in good health and CMV-seropositive. The chain joins TRBV19 to TRBJ2-1; 10 bases line up with TRBD2. CDR3 DNA sequence: TGTGCCAGTAACCCACTAGCGGGGTCTTACAATGAGCAGTTCTTC. Residues: CASNPLAGSYNEQFF.